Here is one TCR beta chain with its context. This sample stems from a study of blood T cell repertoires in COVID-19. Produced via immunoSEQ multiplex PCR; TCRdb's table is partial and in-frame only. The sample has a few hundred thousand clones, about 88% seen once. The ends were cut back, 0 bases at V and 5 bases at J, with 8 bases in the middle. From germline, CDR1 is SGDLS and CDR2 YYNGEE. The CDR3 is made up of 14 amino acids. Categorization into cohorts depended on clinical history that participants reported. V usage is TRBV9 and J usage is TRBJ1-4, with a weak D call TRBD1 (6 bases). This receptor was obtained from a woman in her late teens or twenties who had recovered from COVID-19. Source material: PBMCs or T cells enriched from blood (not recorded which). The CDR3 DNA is TGTGCCAGCAGCGTAGGACAGGAGAATGAAAAACTGTTTTTT. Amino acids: CASSVGQENEKLFF.